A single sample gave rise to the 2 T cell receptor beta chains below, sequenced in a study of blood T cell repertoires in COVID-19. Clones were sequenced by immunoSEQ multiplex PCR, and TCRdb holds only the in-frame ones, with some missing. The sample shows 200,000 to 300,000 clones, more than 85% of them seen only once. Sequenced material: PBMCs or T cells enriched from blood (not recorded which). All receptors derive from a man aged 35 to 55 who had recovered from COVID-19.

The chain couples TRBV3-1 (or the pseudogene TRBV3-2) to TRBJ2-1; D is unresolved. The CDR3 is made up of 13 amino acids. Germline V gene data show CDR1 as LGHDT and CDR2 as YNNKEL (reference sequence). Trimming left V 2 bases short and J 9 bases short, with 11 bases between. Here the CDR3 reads CASSQLERGEQFF. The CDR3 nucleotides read TGTGCCAGCAGCCAACTGGAAAGAGGTGAGCAGTTCTTC.

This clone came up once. This chain's CDR3 is CSVEDWPGQRGYTF. CDR3 coding DNA: TGCAGCGTTGAAGATTGGCCGGGACAACGTGGCTACACCTTC. This chain links TRBV29-1 with TRBJ1-2, with D perhaps matching TRBD1 (6 bases). CDR3 length equals 14 residues. The germline V and J ends were trimmed by 0 bases and 7 bases, with 15 bases remaining between them. Germline CDR1 and CDR2: SQVTM and ANQGSEA.